This T cell receptor (beta chain) was captured by sequencing in a study of tumor-infiltrating lymphocytes in localized non-small cell lung cancer. About the study: Patients included smokers and never-smokers with various histologies, some sampled after neoadjuvant chemotherapy. Notes on the study in general: No T-cell fraction difference was seen between IM1 and IM2 tumors. Each assay used a separate piece of the same tissue. No link was found between tumor T-cell fraction and recurrence-free survival.

Details on this clone: The antigen is undetermined.

Generated by immunoSEQ multiplex PCR, the TCRdb table keeps only in-frame clones and is missing some. The table has 7,000 or so clones, around 77% seen once; the top ten hold 7.5% to 10%. The V gene end was trimmed by 2 bases and the J gene end by 2 bases; junction bases not matched to a gene: 4. From germline, CDR1 is SGDLS and CDR2 YYNGEE. This CDR3 region has 17 residues. The source material was lung tumor tissue. This clonotype was obtained from a human donor with non-small cell lung cancer. The chain has TRBV9 and TRBJ2-3; TRBD2 matches at 14 bases. The CDR3 reads CASSVGLAGAITDTQYF. The CDR3 bases are TGTGCCAGCAGCGTGGGACTAGCGGGGGCCATCACAGATACGCAGTATTTT.